This T cell receptor beta chain was captured by sequencing in a study of OX40 agonist ivuxolimab in advanced cancers. Study-wide results and limits: The mean number of expanded clones was higher in CD8+ T cells than in CD4+.

This clone has just one count. The antigen remains undetermined. The V end was cut by 2 bases, the J end by 1 base, with 5 bases between. Germline CDR1 and CDR2: SGHTA and FQGTGA. This CDR3 contains 13 residues. No patient had autoimmune disease or received systemic immunosuppression. The repertoire was sequenced with immunoSEQ multiplex PCR; TCRdb's copy has only in-frame clones and lacks some. The sample records 95,000 to 150,000 clones, around 91% being singletons. This TCR was sampled from an adult with an advanced solid tumor such as melanoma, head and neck, liver or kidney cancer. Sequenced here: CD4+ or CD8+ T cells sorted from blood, sampled in a trial of the OX40 agonist ivuxolimab. The chain recombines TRBV7-3 with TRBJ1-1; D ambiguous. This CDR3 is CASSLQENTEAFF. CDR3 in DNA: TGTGCCAGCAGCTTACAGGAGAACACTGAAGCTTTCTTT.